The rows below give T cell receptor beta chains drawn from one sample of a study of T cell responses to AZD1222 COVID-19 vaccine. TCRdb keeps only in-frame clones here, not all; method: immunoSEQ multiplex PCR. The sample shows 110,000 to 150,000 clones, under 95% of them seen only once. This sample comprised peripheral blood, obtained on day 0 of AZD1222 vaccination. The origin of the receptors is an adult in good health. Each CDR3 is given with its conserved first and last residue. A D gene is named only where the DNA matches it firmly. The size field is filled for only some rows; it gives once, few, many or a size class.

D gene,clone size,V gene,J gene,CDR3 protein,CDR3 DNA
TRBD1,-,TRBV19,TRBJ2-2,CASSNRDRYYFANTGELFF,TGTGCCAGTAGTAACCGGGACAGGTACTATTTCGCGAACACCGGGGAGCTGTTTTTT
TRBD2,-,TRBV4-2,TRBJ2-7,CASSQEGSGGALEQYF,TGTGCCAGCAGCCAAGAGGGGAGCGGGGGGGCCCTCGAGCAGTACTTC
-,once,TRBV12-3/TRBV12-4,TRBJ2-7,CASSLGGIYEQYF,TGTGCCAGCAGTTTGGGGGGAATCTACGAGCAGTACTTC
-,-,TRBV5-4,TRBJ1-1,CASSLLDETSEAFF,TGTGCCAGCAGCTTGCTGGATGAGACGTCTGAAGCTTTCTTT
-,-,TRBV10-3,TRBJ2-3,CAISESTGSDTQYF,TGTGCCATCAGTGAGTCAACAGGGTCAGATACGCAGTATTTT
-,-,TRBV19,TRBJ2-3,CASSIAGFDTQYF,TGTGCCAGTAGTATAGCAGGGTTTGATACGCAGTATTTT
TRBD1,once,TRBV12-5,TRBJ2-1,CASGLGGQVTKFF,TGTGCTAGTGGTTTGGGGGGACAGGTAACGAAGTTCTTC
-,once,TRBV27,TRBJ2-3,CASSLGDTQYF,TGTGCCAGCAGTTTAGGAGATACGCAGTATTTT
-,-,TRBV13,TRBJ2-1,CASSLYPPRGLIDNEQFF,TGTGCCAGCAGCTTGTATCCGCCGCGGGGGCTCATAGACAATGAGCAGTTCTTC
-,once,TRBV7-2,TRBJ2-7,CASRPGPIYEQYF,TGTGCCAGCAGACCGGGACCTATCTACGAGCAGTACTTC
-,-,TRBV7-3,TRBJ2-7,CASSLSPGGEQYF,TGTGCCAGCAGCTTATCGCCCGGCGGCGAGCAGTACTTC
TRBD2,-,TRBV4-3,TRBJ2-3,CASSQDRGGGDTQYF,TGCGCCAGCAGCCAAGATCGGGGGGGCGGAGATACGCAGTATTTT
TRBD1,-,TRBV19,TRBJ2-5,CASSSPRGRGLAETQYF,TGTGCCAGTAGTAGCCCCAGGGGCAGGGGGCTGGCAGAGACCCAGTACTTC
-,-,TRBV4-2,TRBJ2-7,CASSDTTGYTYEQYF,TGTGCCAGCAGCGATACAACAGGCTATACCTACGAGCAGTACTTC
-,-,TRBV5-1,TRBJ1-2,CASSLLFSGNYGYTF,TGCGCCAGCAGCCTACTTTTCAGCGGTAACTATGGCTACACCTTC
-,-,TRBV5-1,TRBJ1-1,CASSPRPSASTEAFF,TGCGCCAGCAGCCCACGACCAAGCGCATCCACTGAAGCTTTCTTT
-,-,TRBV3-1/TRBV3-2,TRBJ2-1,CASSQDRYYGYNEQFF,TGTGCCAGCAGCCAAGATCGCTACTACGGCTACAATGAGCAGTTCTTC
TRBD1,-,TRBV24-1,TRBJ2-3,CATSDPAGQGSPTQYF,TGTGCCACCAGTGATCCTGCCGGACAGGGGTCCCCTACGCAGTATTTT
TRBD1,-,TRBV7-2,TRBJ1-2,CASSLMDRVYGYTF,TGTGCCAGCAGCCTTATGGACAGGGTCTATGGCTACACCTTC
TRBD1,once,TRBV7-3,TRBJ1-2,CASSLQGVYGYTF,TGTGCCAGCAGCCTACAGGGGGTCTATGGCTACACCTTC
TRBD1,once,TRBV2,TRBJ2-7,CASSAGQSYEQYF,TGTGCCAGCAGTGCGGGACAGTCCTACGAGCAGTACTTC
-,few,TRBV13,TRBJ1-2,CASSLAGNYGYTF,TGTGCCAGCAGCTTAGCCGGGAACTATGGCTACACCTTC
TRBD1,-,TRBV2,TRBJ1-4,CASSKGTGSEKLFF,TGTGCCAGCAGTAAAGGGACAGGGAGTGAAAAACTGTTTTTT
-,-,TRBV25-1,TRBJ2-5,CASSDEGGPETQYF,TGTGCCAGCAGTGACGAGGGGGGGCCAGAGACCCAGTACTTC
-,-,TRBV7-8,TRBJ1-2,CASSLGLQGGYTF,TGTGCCAGCAGCTTAGGGTTACAGGGAGGCTACACCTTC
-,-,TRBV18,TRBJ1-5,CASSRGQPGAYSNQPQHF,TGTGCCAGCTCACGAGGACAGCCCGGGGCGTATAGCAATCAGCCCCAGCATTTT
-,-,TRBV6-1,TRBJ2-5,CASSEAYSRQETQYF,TGTGCCAGCAGTGAAGCTTACTCGAGGCAGGAGACCCAGTACTTC
TRBD2,-,TRBV14,TRBJ2-3,CASSRSGGAIDTQYF,TGTGCCAGCAGCCGGAGCGGGGGGGCCATAGATACGCAGTATTTT
TRBD1,-,TRBV2,TRBJ1-2,CASSEEQGANYGYTF,TGTGCCAGCAGTGAAGAACAGGGGGCTAACTATGGCTACACCTTC
-,-,TRBV4-3,TRBJ1-1,CASSQFLQVNTEAFF,TGCGCCAGCAGCCAATTCTTACAGGTGAACACTGAAGCTTTCTTT